The next 3 T cell receptor beta chains were all read from a single sample in a study of tissue T cells after allogeneic stem cell transplantation. Sequencing used immunoSEQ multiplex PCR; TCRdb keeps in-frame clones, though not all of them. The sample yields approximately 7,400 clones, around 68% seen once. The specimen was blood. Source of these receptors: a female BALB/c mouse in good health. This strain's MHC haplotype is H2-d.

Concerning this clone: Gene names are mouse gene names. Read coverage stops 1 residue before the CDR3 terminus; the germline J gene supplies the remainder. The rearrangement uses TRBV24 and TRBJ2-3, with a possible D match to TRBD1 (6 bases). The CDR3 covers 16 residues. CDR1 is KGHTA and CDR2 is FRNEEI in the germline V gene. V was trimmed by 0 bases and J by 0 bases, leaving 10 bases between them. The DNA read from the CDR3 is TGTGCCAGCAGTCTGTATCCCCAGGGGAGTGCAGAAACGCTGTAT. Protein sequence: CASSLYPQGSAETLY. The entire CDR3 reads CASSLYPQGSAETLYF.

Worth noting for this clone: Gene names are the mouse ones. The read finishes 1 residue shy of the CDR3 end, and the germline J gene is used to complete it. The chain carries TRBV31 and TRBJ2-1; TRBD2 agrees at 13 bases. V trimming: 1 base; J trimming: 7 bases; junction bases outside the gene matches: 4. CDR3 length: 15 residues. Germline lookup yields CDR1 GKSSPN and CDR2 SITVG. CDR3: CAWSRTGGAGAEQFF. The CDR3 DNA, read in part, is TGTGCCTGGAGTCGGACTGGGGGGGCTGGGGCTGAGCAGTTC.

Notes on this clone: Mouse germline and gene names are used. The read terminates 1 residue before the CDR3 end, so the remaining end is supplied by the germline J gene. The V call is TRBV2, the J call TRBJ1-4; 9 bases agree with TRBD1. The germline CDR1 and CDR2 sequences are LGHNA and YSYQKL. CDR3 length equals 16 residues. The V segment lost 0 bases and the J segment 7 bases; nucleotides outside the gene matches: 6. The CDR3 loop is CASSQDPGQGGERLFF. The CDR3 DNA, read in part, is TGTGCCAGCAGCCAAGATCCGGGACAGGGAGGCGAAAGATTATTT.